This record concerns one TCR beta chain sequence. The data originate from a study of blood T cell repertoires in COVID-19. Germline CDR1 is MDHEN and CDR2 is SYDVKM. The V segment lost 7 bases and the J segment 5 bases; nucleotides outside the gene matches: 6. CDR3 length equals 13 residues. This table comes from immunoSEQ multiplex PCR, and its TCRdb copy is limited to in-frame clones, with some not included. The sample consists of roughly 250,000 clones, approximately 90% of them appearing once. This sequence originates from a woman aged 40 to 55 who had recovered from COVID-19. Sequenced sample: peripheral blood. The chain uses TRBV28 and TRBJ2-5; 8 bases map to TRBD2. The CDR3 here is CASIGGGRETQYF. DNA of the CDR3: TGTGCCAGCATCGGGGGGGGAAGGGAGACCCAGTACTTC.